This T cell receptor (beta chain) is drawn from a study of post-analysis software for immune sequencing data. Study at large: Disease trajectories encompassed relapsing-remitting, secondary progressive and progressive-relapsing multiple sclerosis. Broader study findings: In patients, 4 to 6 TRBV segments were more frequent than in controls, with TRBV5-6, TRBV5-1 and TRBV20-1 among them. Multiple sclerosis patients showed significantly lower normalized Chao1 diversity than controls did. F-measure co-clustering was strong for batch-matched samples.

About this clonotype: Its antigen is unknown.

The CDR3 has 14 amino acids. Germline V gives CDR1 SGHTA, CDR2 FQGNSA. Trimming removed 1 base from V and 6 bases from J, with 12 bases in between. Unique molecular identifiers were present in the TCR beta cDNA libraries. From approximately 1 to 10 million T cells, roughly 540,000 cDNA molecules were obtained. TCRdb fed the PCR reads into MiXCR, producing one record per CDR3 protein. The sample holds fewer than 600,000 distinct CDR3 sequences, roughly 45% seen once. This chain connects TRBV7-2 to TRBJ1-1; TRBD1 might be the D (5 bases). Sequenced: blood. The origin of this receptor is a girl aged 5-17 years with multiple sclerosis. The CDR3 coding sequence is TGTGCCAGCAGCTTAGTCCGGGGCTGGTCTGAAGCTTTCTTT. Translating it yields CASSLVRGWSEAFF.